One sample yielded the 27 T cell receptor beta chains listed below, sequenced in a study of shared clonotypes between healthy human individuals. Some clones are missing from TCRdb's copy, which holds only in-frame ones; the method was immunoSEQ multiplex PCR. The repertoire includes over a million clones, around 97% of them detected once, and approximately 1% sits in the top ten. The specimen sequenced was naive CD4+ T cells sorted from blood. Stated subset: CD45RA+ positively selected. All receptors come from a man aged 25 to 45 in good health.

With respect to this clone: Additional DNA sequences in this sample encode the identical CDR3. The chain has TRBV5-4 and TRBJ2-5, with a possible D match to TRBD1 (6 bases). CDR1 is SGHNT, CDR2 YYREEE, per germline (reference sequence). The V end lost 4 bases, the J end lost 5 bases, and 12 bases lay between the germline ends. CDR3 length equals 13 residues. CDR3 coding DNA: TGTGCCAGCAGCCCCCAGGGGTGGGAGACCCAGTACTTC. It encodes CASSPQGWETQYF.

The chain joins TRBV28 to TRBJ2-1; D remains ambiguous. V was trimmed by 6 bases and J by 0 bases, leaving 21 bases between them. The CDR3 extends over 18 amino acids. Germline V gene data show CDR1 as MDHEN and CDR2 as SYDVKM. The CDR3 loop reads CASSRPLVPEPSYNEQFF. As DNA, the CDR3 is TGTGCCAGCAGCCGCCCTCTGGTGCCTGAGCCCTCCTACAATGAGCAGTTCTTC. The full variable domain, rest sourced from reference TRBV28 and TRBJ2-1, is DVKVTQSSRYLVKRTGEKVFLECVQDMDHENMFWYRQDPGLGLRLIYFSYDVKMKEKGDIPEGYSVSREKKERFSLILESASTNQTSMYLCASSRPLVPEPSYNEQFFGPGTRLTVL.

This chain links TRBV18 with TRBJ2-2; TRBD2 matches 10 bases. This CDR3 region has 17 residues. Germline CDR1 and CDR2: KGHSH and LQKENI. V was clipped by 3 bases and J by 4 bases; unmatched bases: 8. CDR3 in amino acids: CASSPWTSGLTTGELFF. The CDR3 bases are TGTGCCAGCTCACCCTGGACTAGCGGACTGACCACCGGGGAGCTGTTTTTT.

This clone has only one observation. This chain links TRBV12-5 with TRBJ2-1; the match to TRBD2 covers 7 bases. Trimming at V came to 2 bases and at J to 1 base, leaving 2 bases not matched to a gene. Germline V gives CDR1 LGHNT, CDR2 FRNRAP. CDR3 length equals 15 residues. The CDR3 loop reads CASGLQAGSYNEQFF. The CDR3 DNA sequence: TGTGCTAGTGGTTTGCAAGCGGGATCCTACAATGAGCAGTTCTTC.

The chain links TRBV6-5 to TRBJ2-7, with 12 bases matching TRBD2. The CDR3 runs to 14 residues. J lost 4 bases, V lost 7 bases, and 5 bases had no gene match. Germline CDR1 is MNHEY and CDR2 is SVGAGI. The CDR3 sequence: CASTSLAGGYEQYF. In nucleotides, the CDR3 is TGTGCCAGCACGAGTCTAGCGGGGGGGTACGAGCAGTACTTC.

V is TRBV5-1 and J is TRBJ1-1; 8 bases align to TRBD1. This CDR3 contains 15 residues. The germline V gene has CDR1 SGHRS and CDR2 YFSETQ. The ends lost 2 bases at V and 1 base at J; junction bases unmatched: 4. The CDR3 spells CASSLDRGPNTEAFF. The CDR3 bases are TGCGCCAGCAGCTTAGACAGGGGACCGAACACTGAAGCTTTCTTT.

The chain links TRBV25-1 to TRBJ1-1, with TRBD1 identical over 8 bases. In germline, CDR1 is MGHDK, CDR2 SYGVNS. Germline trimming cut 5 bases from V and 2 bases from J; bases unmatched to any gene: 4. The CDR3 sequence is 14 residues long. The CDR3 loop reads CASSTTGANTEAFF. In DNA, the CDR3 is TGTGCCAGCAGTACGACAGGGGCAAACACTGAAGCTTTCTTT.

V usage is TRBV10-2 and J usage is TRBJ2-7; TRBD1 might be the D (5 bases). CDR3 length: 15 amino acids. V lost 8 bases and J lost 1, with 18 bases in between. Germline V gene data show CDR1 as WSHSY and CDR2 as SAAADI. The CDR3 reads CASRELKGHSYEQYF. Written as DNA, the CDR3 is TGCGCCAGCCGAGAATTGAAGGGGCATTCCTACGAGCAGTACTTC.

This clone is a singleton in its sample. This chain connects TRBV7-2 to TRBJ2-5; D is undetermined. Per germline, CDR1 SGHTA and CDR2 FQGNSA. The length of the CDR3 is 15 residues. V was cut by 9 bases and J by 5 bases, with 22 bases left in between. The CDR3 is CASSPRSPTGETQYF. The CDR3 DNA sequence: TGTGCCAGTAGTCCGAGGTCCCCAACTGGGGAGACCCAGTACTTC.

The V call is TRBV10-3, the J call TRBJ2-3; weak D call: TRBD2 (6 bases). Between the trimmed V and J ends, which lost 2 bases and 0 bases, there was a span of 9 bases. CDR1 and CDR2 from the germline V gene are ENHRY and SYGVKD. CDR3 length equals 15 residues. This CDR3 reads CAISEPAGSTDTQYF. For the CDR3, the DNA is TGTGCCATCAGTGAGCCGGCGGGGAGCACAGATACGCAGTATTTT.

This clone was observed a single time. The chain combines TRBV28 with TRBJ1-5; 8 nucleotides match TRBD1. V shed 6 bases and J 0 bases; nucleotides not matched to a gene: 16. This CDR3 comprises 19 residues. Germline CDR1 and CDR2: MDHEN and SYDVKM. CDR3 DNA: TGTGCCAGCAGCTCCTGGACAGGGTTGGGGGGAGCTAGCAATCAGCCCCAGCATTTT. Protein: CASSSWTGLGGASNQPQHF.

The rearrangement links TRBV18 to TRBJ2-1, with 8 bases matching TRBD2. J lost 0 bases, V lost 4 bases, and 5 bases had no gene match. Germline V CDR1 and CDR2: KGHSH, LQKENI. This CDR3 contains 16 residues. In DNA form, the CDR3 reads TGTGCCAGCTCACGCAGAGCGGGAGTCTCCTACAATGAGCAGTTCTTC. This translates into CASSRRAGVSYNEQFF. The full variable domain, completed using reference TRBV18 and TRBJ2-1, is NAGVMQNPRHLVRRRGQEARLRCSPMKGHSHVYWYRQLPEEGLKFMVYLQKENIIDESGMPKERFSAEFPKEGPSILRIQQVVRGDSAAYFCASSRRAGVSYNEQFFGPGTRLTVL.

CDR3 nucleotide sequence: TGCAGCGTTGATAATCTAAAAAGGGGTGAGCAGTTCTTC. Protein product: CSVDNLKRGEQFF. The chain has TRBV29-1 and TRBJ2-1, with D possibly TRBD1 on 5 matching bases. Germline CDR1 and CDR2: SQVTM and ANQGSEA. The CDR3 is made up of 13 amino acids. V was pared by 3 bases and J by 9 bases, with 15 bases between.

CDR3 nucleotide sequence: TGTGCCTGGAGTGTAGGGCAGGGTCTAATTTCGTCCCTTAAACGGGATCACTACGAGCAGTACTTC. Protein product: CAWSVGQGLISSLKRDHYEQYF. This chain links TRBV30 with TRBJ2-7, with D perhaps TRBD1 or TRBD2 (5 bases each). The V and J ends lost 0 bases and 3 bases respectively, with 36 bases between them. The CDR3 extends over 22 amino acids. Per germline, CDR1 GTSNPN and CDR2 SVGIG (reference sequence).

This chain joins TRBV5-1 and TRBJ2-5; D unclear. The CDR3 loop spans 14 amino acids. CDR1 and CDR2 (germline): SGHRS, YFSETQ. V shed 1 base and J shed 2 bases, with 9 bases lying between them. The CDR3: CASSLRSRQETQYF. CDR3 in DNA: TGCGCCAGCAGCTTGAGGAGCAGACAAGAGACCCAGTACTTC.

The CDR3 sequence: CSVTRTSGSSEQFF. The CDR3 nucleotides read TGCAGCGTCACCAGGACTAGCGGGAGTTCTGAGCAGTTCTTC. The rearrangement joins TRBV29-1 to TRBJ2-1; 13 bases line up with TRBD2. V lost 6 bases and J lost 9; bases outside the gene matches: 8. Looked up from germline, CDR1 is SQVTM and CDR2 is ANQGSEA. The CDR3 is made up of 14 amino acids.

The chain combines TRBV5-1 with TRBJ2-5; 9 bases are a match to TRBD1. This CDR3 has 14 amino acids. The J segment lost 2 bases and the V segment lost 7 bases, leaving 6 bases of the junction unmatched. Per the germline V gene, CDR1 is SGHRS and CDR2 is YFSETQ. The CDR3 protein is CASRRTGVQETQYF. CDR3 in DNA: TGCGCCAGCCGTCGGACAGGGGTTCAAGAGACCCAGTACTTC.

The chain is built from TRBV10-2 and TRBJ1-4; D possibly corresponds to TRBD1 (6 bases). Trimming cost V 5 bases and J 5 bases, with 15 bases left between them. CDR1 WSHSY and CDR2 SAAADI come from the germline V gene. The CDR3 spans 15 residues. CDR3 nucleotide sequence: TGCGCCAGCAGTCAGAAGGCAGGGGTGAATGAAAAACTGTTTTTT. Amino acid sequence: CASSQKAGVNEKLFF.

DNA of the CDR3: TGTGCCAGCAGCCTAGATCGGAGAGGCGAGCAGTACTTC. Protein sequence: CASSLDRRGEQYF. V usage is TRBV7-9 and J usage is TRBJ2-7; D not certain. The germline V and J ends were trimmed by 5 bases and 6 bases, with 14 bases remaining between them. This CDR3 is built from 13 residues. In germline, CDR1 is SEHNR, CDR2 FQNEAQ (reference sequence).

The chain recombines TRBV7-8 with TRBJ2-2; 12 nucleotides align to TRBD2. The CDR3 totals 21 residues. Unmatched junction bases numbered 15, after V lost 0 bases and J lost 4 bases. Germline CDR1 and CDR2: SGHVS and FQNEAQ. The CDR3 loop reads CASSLARVLAGGPGLTGELFF. For the CDR3, the DNA is TGTGCCAGCAGCTTAGCGCGGGTCCTAGCGGGAGGGCCGGGGCTCACCGGGGAGCTGTTTTTT.

Here the CDR3 DNA reads TGTGCCAGCAGTCGTTCGGGACTGAGATACAATGAGCAGTTCTTC. Amino acid sequence: CASSRSGLRYNEQFF. V usage is TRBV2 and J usage is TRBJ2-1; weak D call: TRBD2 (6 bases). CDR1 and CDR2 from the germline V gene are SNHLY and FYNNEI. This CDR3 is built from 15 residues. V dropped 5 bases and J dropped 4 bases, with 15 bases sitting between them.

This chain connects TRBV5-5 to TRBJ2-3; maybe TRBD1 (5 bases). The CDR3 loop spans 13 amino acids. The ends were cut back, 2 bases at V and 9 bases at J, with 13 bases in the middle. Per germline, CDR1 SGHKS and CDR2 YYEKEE (reference sequence). The CDR3 nucleotides are TGTGCCAGCAGCTTCATGACAGAAGACACGCAGTATTTT. Its protein is CASSFMTEDTQYF.

The chain links TRBV19 to TRBJ2-5; unclear D gene. The V end lost 5 bases, the J end lost 7 bases, and 17 bases lay between the germline ends. Germline CDR1 and CDR2: LNHDA and SQIVND (reference sequence). This CDR3 is built from 14 residues. CDR3 region: CASSVVGREGTQYF. CDR3 nucleotide sequence: TGTGCCAGTAGTGTGGTGGGCCGCGAAGGGACCCAGTACTTC.

The genes are TRBV5-1 and TRBJ2-1, with 10 bases identical to TRBD2. The junction had 10 bases not matched to a gene; V was cut back by 3 bases and J by 1 base. Germline assignment: CDR1 SGHRS and CDR2 YFSETQ. The CDR3 covers 18 residues. The CDR3 is CASSSRPSGRVSYNEQFF. The CDR3 DNA reads TGCGCCAGCAGCTCCCGTCCCAGCGGGAGGGTTTCCTACAATGAGCAGTTCTTC.

This chain links TRBV18 with TRBJ2-7; 7 nucleotides line up with TRBD2. In germline, CDR1 is KGHSH, CDR2 LQKENI. The trim removed 6 bases at V and 1 base at J, leaving 6 bases unmatched. This CDR3 spans 14 amino acids. The CDR3 nucleotides are TGTGCCAGCTCGCTTGGACTAGATTCCTACGAGCAGTACTTC. Its translation is CASSLGLDSYEQYF.

This clone was seen once. This chain joins TRBV5-4 and TRBJ1-2; TRBD1 matches 7 bases. From germline, CDR1 is SGHNT and CDR2 YYREEE (reference sequence). Trimming cost V 6 bases and J 8 bases; bases outside gene matches: 13. This CDR3 spans 14 amino acids. CDR3 loop: CASIPRGTAAGYTF. The CDR3 DNA reads TGTGCCAGCATCCCGAGGGGGACAGCGGCCGGCTACACCTTC.

This sequence joins TRBV15 and TRBJ2-1, with a tentative D call TRBD2 (6 bases). The CDR3 runs to 15 residues. Trimming stripped 3 bases from V and 5 bases from J, with 14 bases between. Germline V gene sequence: CDR1 LNHNV, CDR2 YYDKDF (reference sequence). The CDR3 nucleotides read TGTGCCACCAGCAGTGCCTCTAGCGTGAACAATGAGCAGTTCTTC. Translating gives CATSSASSVNNEQFF. Looking up the rest from reference TRBV15 and TRBJ2-1 gives the full variable domain: DAMVIQNPRYQVTQFGKPVTLSCSQTLNHNVMYWYQQKSSQAPKLLFHYYDKDFNNEADTPDNFQSRRPNTSFCFLDIRSPGLGDTAMYLCATSSASSVNNEQFFGPGTRLTVL.